Each of the 12 T cell receptor beta chains below was sequenced from the same sample in a study of blood T cell repertoires in COVID-19. The protocol was immunoSEQ multiplex PCR, while the TCRdb copy is restricted to in-frame clones and leaves out a portion. The data hold roughly 140,000 clones, with 80% to 85% observed a single time. Sequencing was carried out using peripheral blood. These receptors came from a human donor in a cohort sampled during active COVID-19.

The chain is built from TRBV5-8 and TRBJ2-1, with TRBD2 matching over 12 bases. Germline V gene lookup returns CDR1 SGHTS and CDR2 YDEGEE. V gave up 4 bases and J gave up 3 bases; unmatched junction bases: 2. The CDR3 extends over 15 amino acids. The CDR3 DNA reads as TGTGCCAGCAGCCCTAGCGGGAGGGTCTACAATGAGCAGTTCTTC. This codes for CASSPSGRVYNEQFF.

This clone was counted between two and nine times. This rearrangement joins TRBV12-3 or TRBV12-4 to TRBJ2-7, with TRBD2 matching over 8 bases. The V and J ends lost 6 bases and 7 bases, in that order; junction bases with no gene match: 2. The CDR3 totals 11 residues. In nucleotides, the CDR3 is TGTGCCAGCAGAATAGCGGGGGAGCAGTACTTC. Its translation is CASRIAGEQYF.

The V and J genes are TRBV21-1 and TRBJ2-7; TRBD2, the D gene given by the table, was not confirmed from the DNA. TRBV21-1 is listed as a pseudogene. This CDR3 contains 10 residues. This CDR3 is CASVEPEQYF. Written as DNA, the CDR3 is TGTGCCAGCGTAGAACCCGAGCAGTACTTC.

The V call is TRBV16, the J call TRBJ2-1; perhaps TRBD1 as D (6 bases). Germline V gives CDR1 KGHSY, CDR2 FQNENV. Trimming shortened V by 5 bases and J by 6 bases, and 11 bases separated the two germline ends. The CDR3 runs 13 residues. The CDR3 here is CASSARTANEQFF. CDR3 in DNA: TGTGCCAGCAGCGCACGGACAGCCAATGAGCAGTTCTTC.

There are a few counts of this clone. The chain has TRBV2 and TRBJ2-1; TRBD2 matches 11 bases. There are 15 residues in the CDR3. The germline CDR1 and CDR2 sequences are SNHLY and FYNNEI. With V trimmed by 5 bases and J by 8 bases, 8 bases remained unmatched. The CDR3, as DNA: TGTGCCAGCAGTACCGGGACTAGCGGACTGGATGAGCAGTTCTTC. Translation: CASSTGTSGLDEQFF. The full variable domain, with the rest looked up from reference TRBV2 and TRBJ2-1, is EPEVTQTPSHQVTQMGQEVILRCVPISNHLYFYWYRQILGQKVEFLVSFYNNEISEKSEIFDDQFSVERPDGSNFTLKIRSTKLEDSAMYFCASSTGTSGLDEQFFGPGTRLTVL.

Notes on this clone: The junction differs from germline at one of its ends, possibly a read error. The rearrangement joins TRBV6-5 to TRBJ2-7; 8 positions agree with TRBD2. Germline lookup yields CDR1 MNHEY and CDR2 SVGAGI. This CDR3 comprises 14 residues. The chain's CDR3 is CASSHSSGRYEQYF. The CDR3 DNA reads TGTGCCAGCAGTCACTCTAGCGGGCGCTACGAGCAGTACTTC.

The chain recombines TRBV2 with TRBJ2-7; 10 bases line up with TRBD1. The CDR3 covers 14 residues. The germline CDR1 and CDR2 sequences are SNHLY and FYNNEI. V lost 9 bases and J lost 3; bases outside the gene matches: 8. For the CDR3, the DNA is TGTGCCAGTAGTCAGGACAGGGGGGACTACGAGCAGTACTTC. The encoded protein is CASSQDRGDYEQYF.

The chain uses TRBV7-8 and TRBJ2-7; D possibly corresponds to TRBD1 (5 bases). The V and J ends lost 2 bases and 4 bases respectively, with 12 bases between them. The CDR3 totals 14 residues. Germline CDR1 and CDR2: SGHVS and FQNEAQ. CDR3 sequence: CASSLTGTRYEQYF. The CDR3 bases are TGTGCCAGCAGCTTAACAGGAACGCGGTACGAGCAGTACTTC.

A few counts support this clone. The chain uses TRBV18 and TRBJ2-7; D may be TRBD2 (6 bases). Germline lookup yields CDR1 KGHSH and CDR2 LQKENI. This CDR3 region has 14 residues. Between the trimmed V and J ends, which lost 3 bases and 5 bases, there was a span of 14 bases. The CDR3 spells CASSPLAQSDEQYF. CDR3 coding DNA: TGTGCCAGCTCACCGCTAGCGCAGAGCGACGAGCAGTACTTC.

The V gene is TRBV6-5, the J gene TRBJ1-1; no clear D. This CDR3 contains 14 residues. The V gene's germline CDR1 is MNHEY and CDR2 SVGAGI. The V gene lost 2 bases and the J gene lost 4 bases, with 11 bases spanning the gap. Written as DNA, the CDR3 is TGTGCCAGCAGTTACGGGAGAGGAGTCACTGAAGCTTTCTTT. It yields the protein CASSYGRGVTEAFF.

The chain combines TRBV11-1 with TRBJ2-5, with 9 bases aligning to TRBD2. V lost 2 bases and J lost 9; bases outside the gene matches: 10. The CDR3 totals 15 residues. Germline CDR1 reads SGHAT; CDR2 reads FQDESV (reference sequence). This chain's CDR3 is CASSLMLAGRVAQYF. Written as DNA, the CDR3 is TGTGCCAGCAGCTTAATGCTAGCGGGAAGGGTGGCCCAGTACTTC.

The rearrangement joins TRBV7-9 to TRBJ2-7, with a possible D match to TRBD1 (7 bases). V lost 5 bases, J lost 2 bases, and 16 bases lay in between. Per the germline V gene, CDR1 is SEHNR and CDR2 is FQNEAQ (reference sequence). The CDR3 extends over 15 amino acids. The DNA for the CDR3 is TGTGCCAGCAGCCCAGGAGGGACAGAGGCCTACGAGCAGTACTTC. It translates to CASSPGGTEAYEQYF.